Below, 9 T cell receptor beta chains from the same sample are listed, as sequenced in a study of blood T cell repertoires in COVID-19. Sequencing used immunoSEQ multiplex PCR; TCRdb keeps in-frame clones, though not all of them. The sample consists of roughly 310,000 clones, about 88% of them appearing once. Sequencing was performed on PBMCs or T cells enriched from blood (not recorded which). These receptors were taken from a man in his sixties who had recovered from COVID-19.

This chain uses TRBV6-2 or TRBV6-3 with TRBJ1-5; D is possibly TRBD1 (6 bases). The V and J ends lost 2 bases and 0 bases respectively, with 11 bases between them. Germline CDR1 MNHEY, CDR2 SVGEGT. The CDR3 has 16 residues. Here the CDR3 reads CASSYPRTVSNQPQHF. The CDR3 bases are TGTGCCAGCAGTTACCCCCGGACAGTTAGCAATCAGCCCCAGCATTTT.

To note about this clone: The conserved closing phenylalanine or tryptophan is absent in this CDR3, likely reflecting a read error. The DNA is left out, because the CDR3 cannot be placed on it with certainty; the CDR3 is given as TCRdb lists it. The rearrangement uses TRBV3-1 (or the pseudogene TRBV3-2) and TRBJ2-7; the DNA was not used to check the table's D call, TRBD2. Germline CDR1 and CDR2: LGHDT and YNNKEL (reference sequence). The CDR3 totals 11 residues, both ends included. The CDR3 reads CASSEDSGLVL.

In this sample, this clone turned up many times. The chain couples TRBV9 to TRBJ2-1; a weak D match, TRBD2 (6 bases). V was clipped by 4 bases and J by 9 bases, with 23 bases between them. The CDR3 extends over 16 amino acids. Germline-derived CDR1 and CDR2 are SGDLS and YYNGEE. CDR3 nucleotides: TGTGCCAGCAGCTGGGGGGATGGACTATCATCGGGTGAGCAGTTCTTC. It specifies CASSWGDGLSSGEQFF.

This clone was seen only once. The DNA for the CDR3 is TGTGCCAGCAGTTTAACTGGACTAGCTCCAGATACGCAGTATTTT. This encodes CASSLTGLAPDTQYF. The chain employs TRBV6-5 and TRBJ2-3, with TRBD2 identical over 8 bases. The V and J ends lost 4 bases and 4 bases, in that order; junction bases with no gene match: 7. The length of the CDR3 is 15 residues. Germline CDR1 reads MNHEY; CDR2 reads SVGAGI.

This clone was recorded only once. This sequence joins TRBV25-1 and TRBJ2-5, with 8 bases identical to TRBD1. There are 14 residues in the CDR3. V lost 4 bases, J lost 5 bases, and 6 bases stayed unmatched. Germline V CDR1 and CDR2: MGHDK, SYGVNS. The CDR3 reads CASSVGQGVETQYF. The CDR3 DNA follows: TGTGCCAGCAGTGTAGGACAGGGCGTGGAGACCCAGTACTTC.

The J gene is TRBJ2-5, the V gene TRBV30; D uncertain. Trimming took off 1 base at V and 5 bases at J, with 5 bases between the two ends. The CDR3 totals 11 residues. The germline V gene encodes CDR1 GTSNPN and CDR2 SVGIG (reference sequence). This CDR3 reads CAWSGAETQYF. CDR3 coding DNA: TGTGCCTGGAGTGGCGCGGAGACCCAGTACTTC.

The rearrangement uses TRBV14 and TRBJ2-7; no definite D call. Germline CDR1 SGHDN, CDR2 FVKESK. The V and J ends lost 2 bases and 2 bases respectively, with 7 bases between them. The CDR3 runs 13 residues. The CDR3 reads CASSQNRAYEQYF. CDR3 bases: TGTGCCAGCAGCCAAAACCGGGCCTACGAGCAGTACTTC.

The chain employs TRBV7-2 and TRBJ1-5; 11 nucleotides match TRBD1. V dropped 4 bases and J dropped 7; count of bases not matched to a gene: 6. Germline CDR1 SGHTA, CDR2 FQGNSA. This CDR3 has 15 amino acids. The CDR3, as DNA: TGTGCCAGCAGCTCCCCGGACAGGGGGCAACAGCCCCAGCATTTT. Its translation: CASSSPDRGQQPQHF.

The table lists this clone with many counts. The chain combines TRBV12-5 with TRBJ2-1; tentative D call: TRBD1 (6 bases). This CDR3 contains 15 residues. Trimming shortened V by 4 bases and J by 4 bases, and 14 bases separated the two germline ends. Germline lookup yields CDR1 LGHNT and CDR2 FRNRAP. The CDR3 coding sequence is TGTGCTAGTGGTTCCCAGGGGCGCCAGTACAATGAGCAGTTCTTC. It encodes CASGSQGRQYNEQFF.